These T cell receptor beta chains were read from a single sample in a study of beta chain features in type 1 diabetes. Generated by immunoSEQ multiplex PCR, the TCRdb table keeps only in-frame clones and is missing some. The sample yields fewer than 350,000 clones, 15% seen once. Sequencing was done on a sample of naive CD4+ T cells from blood. Source of these receptors: a man between 18 and 29 years old with type 1 diabetes. Both conserved end residues are part of each CDR3. The order of the fields is V gene, D gene, J gene, clone size, CDR3 DNA, CDR3 protein. D genes are given only for firm matches. Some rows have no size entry. The others give once, few or many, or a class for an expanded clone.

>TRBV7-9|.|TRBJ1-1|.
TGTGCCAGCACCACACGACAGAACACTGAAGCTTTCTTT
CASTTRQNTEAFF
>TRBV19|TRBD2|TRBJ2-7|once
TGTGCCAGTAGTATACGGGTCACTAGCGGGAGCGCGTCCTACGAGCAGTACTTC
CASSIRVTSGSASYEQYF
>TRBV6-5|TRBD1|TRBJ2-5|few
TGTGCCAGCAGTTACCCTAAAGGGGGCATTGAAGAGACCCAGTACTTC
CASSYPKGGIEETQYF
>TRBV29-1|TRBD2|TRBJ2-1|once
TGCAGCGCTATACCGGGACTAGCGGGAGGGGGCTCCTACAATGAGCAGTTCTTC
CSAIPGLAGGGSYNEQFF
>TRBV27|TRBD2|TRBJ2-5|.
TGTGCCAGCAGGACCTTAGCGGGGCGGGGGGGGGCCCAGTACTTC
CASRTLAGRGGAQYF
>TRBV7-6|.|TRBJ2-3|few
TGTGCCAGCAGCTCTCCACTCCGGGACTCCTCAGATACGCAGTATTTT
CASSSPLRDSSDTQYF
>TRBV29-1|TRBD1|TRBJ1-2|.
TGCAGCGTTGAATCCGGGACAGGGCCCTATGGCTACACCTTC
CSVESGTGPYGYTF
>TRBV4-3|.|TRBJ1-5|.
TGCGCCAGCAGCCAAGATCATAGTCAGCCCCAGCATTTT
CASSQDHSQPQHF
>TRBV29-1|TRBD2|TRBJ2-3|few
TGCAGCGTTGTGGGTAGCGGGAGGAGGGATACGCAGTATTTT
CSVVGSGRRDTQYF
>TRBV30|.|TRBJ1-5|.
TGTGCCTGGAGTGTCGGACTCGTTACGCATCAGCCCCAGCATTTT
CAWSVGLVTHQPQHF
>TRBV30|.|TRBJ1-3|.
TGTGCCTGGAGTGCCAATTCAGGAAACACCATATATTTT
CAWSANSGNTIYF
>TRBV7-9|.|TRBJ2-4|.
TGTGCCAGCAGCCCCGGACATCTCTTAGCCAAAAACATTCAGTACTTC
CASSPGHLLAKNIQYF
>TRBV28|.|TRBJ2-7|few
TGTGCCAGCAGAGAGGGCCCGGCAAGCTACGAGCAGTACTTC
CASREGPASYEQYF
>TRBV27|.|TRBJ1-1|.
TGTGCCAGCAGTAGTCCCGTGGCCACTGAAGCTTTCTTT
CASSSPVATEAFF
>TRBV7-9|.|TRBJ1-1|.
TGTGCCAGCAGCTTGTCCGGCAGGGGTCACACTGAAGCTTTCTTT
CASSLSGRGHTEAFF
>TRBV4-3|.|TRBJ2-3|few
TGCGCCAGCAGCCAAGAGCCCCAGAACATCGCTACGCAGTATTTT
CASSQEPQNIATQYF
>TRBV5-1|TRBD2|TRBJ2-2|.
TGCGCCAGCAGCTTGGCGGGGACTAGGGTCACCGGGGAGCTGTTTTTT
CASSLAGTRVTGELFF
>TRBV5-1|TRBD1|TRBJ2-1|few
TGCGCCAGCAGCTTGGGTGGGACAGTGAGTAATGAGCAGTTCTTC
CASSLGGTVSNEQFF
>TRBV4-3|TRBD1|TRBJ1-2|.
TGCGCCAGCAGCCAAGCGACAGGGGGATACTATGGCTACACCTTC
CASSQATGGYYGYTF
>TRBV6-6|.|TRBJ1-2|.
TGTGCCAGTACGACGGGGTCCCACTATGGCTACACCTTC
CASTTGSHYGYTF
>TRBV6-5|.|TRBJ2-7|.
TGTGCCAGCAGTTACTCTGCCAGCGGACGCTCCTACGAGCAGTACTTC
CASSYSASGRSYEQYF
>TRBV29-1|.|TRBJ2-7|.
TGCAGCGTTGTAGTGGGGGCAGGCTACGAGCAGTACTTC
CSVVVGAGYEQYF
>TRBV30|.|TRBJ1-1|few
TGTGCCTGGAGTGTTAGGGGGTCAGGCACTGAAGCTTTCTTT
CAWSVRGSGTEAFF
>TRBV29-1|.|TRBJ1-2|few
TGCAGCGTTACAGGTCTTTTTGGGGCTGGCTACACCTTC
CSVTGLFGAGYTF
>TRBV30|TRBD1|TRBJ1-5|.
TGTGCCTGGAGTAGCCTGGACAGGGGGAGCAATCAGCCCCAGCATTTT
CAWSSLDRGSNQPQHF
>TRBV12-5|.|TRBJ2-1|few
TGTGCTAGTGCCGTGGACAGATACAATGAGCAGTTCTTC
CASAVDRYNEQFF
>TRBV25-1|TRBD1|TRBJ1-3|.
TGTGCCAGCGGAGGGGGCGCGGGCACCATATATTTT
CASGGGAGTIYF
>TRBV27|TRBD2|TRBJ2-1|.
TGTGCCAGCAGTTTTCGACTAGCTGGAGGCTACAATAAGCAGTTCTTC
CASSFRLAGGYNKQFF
>TRBV7-2|.|TRBJ2-7|few
TGTGCCAGCGGCCGGGACAAATCCTACGAGCAGTACTTC
CASGRDKSYEQYF
>TRBV5-1|TRBD2|TRBJ2-7|few
TGCGCCAGCAGCTTGGTAGGCGGCGGGGGACCGAAACGTCACGTCCACGAGCAGTACTTC
CASSLVGGGGPKRHVHEQYF
>TRBV2|.|TRBJ2-7|.
TGTGCCAGCAGGCGGAACAAACAGGGCTCTGGAGAGCAGTACTTC
CASRRNKQGSGEQYF
>TRBV29-1|.|TRBJ2-1|.
TGCAGCGTTTCCACTAGAGGCCCCTACAATGAGCAGTTCTTC
CSVSTRGPYNEQFF
>TRBV19|.|TRBJ2-5|.
TGTGCCAGTAGTAAAACCCTACGGGGGACCCAGTACTTC
CASSKTLRGTQYF
>TRBV9|TRBD2|TRBJ2-3|.
TGTGCCAGCAGCGTAACCGGGGGGGGCCTTGTAGATACGCAGTATTTT
CASSVTGGGLVDTQYF
>TRBV30|.|TRBJ2-3|few
TGTGCCTGGAGCCTGGGGGGGGGCTCGGATACGCAGTATTTT
CAWSLGGGSDTQYF
>TRBV29-1|.|TRBJ1-3|.
TGCAGCGCCCCACAGAGAACCTCTGGAAACACCATATATTTT
CSAPQRTSGNTIYF
>TRBV11-1|TRBD2|TRBJ2-3|.
TGTGCCAGCAGCTTACTCGGACTAGCGGGGGCAGATACGCAGTATTTT
CASSLLGLAGADTQYF
>TRBV7-2|TRBD1|TRBJ2-3|.
TGTGCCAGCAGCTCTTATGCTGACAGGGGGCAGTATTTT
CASSSYADRGQYF
>TRBV28|.|TRBJ2-7|few
TGTGCCAGCAGTTTACTTTCTAGCATCGAGCAGTACTTC
CASSLLSSIEQYF
>TRBV5-4|TRBD1|TRBJ1-5|few
TGTGCCAGCAGCTTGGCCGGGACAGGGGGCAACCAGCCCCAGCATTTT
CASSLAGTGGNQPQHF
>TRBV7-2|TRBD2|TRBJ2-5|few
TGTGCCAGCAGCTTAGGGTTCGGCGGGGGGGCCGGGGAGACCCAGTACTTC
CASSLGFGGGAGETQYF
>TRBV7-2|TRBD1|TRBJ2-7|few
TGTGCCAGCAGCCCTCGGAGGACAGGGAGCTACGAGCAGTACTTC
CASSPRRTGSYEQYF
>TRBV29-1|.|TRBJ1-2|few
TGCAGCGTTGAGGGGGGAAGAGGCTACACCTTC
CSVEGGRGYTF
>TRBV14|TRBD2|TRBJ2-5|.
TGTGCCAGCAGCCAAGGGGGTAGCGGGCAAGAGACCCAGTACTTC
CASSQGGSGQETQYF
>TRBV7-9|.|TRBJ1-1|.
TGTGCCACGCGAAACACGGGGAACACTGAAGCTTTCTTT
CATRNTGNTEAFF
>TRBV28|.|TRBJ1-2|few
TGTGCCAGCAGGGGGGCGTTGTATAACTATGGCTACACCTTC
CASRGALYNYGYTF
>TRBV19|.|TRBJ2-7|few
TGTGCCAGTAGTATCAGGGGCGACCCCTACGAGCAGTACTTC
CASSIRGDPYEQYF
>TRBV5-4|.|TRBJ2-5|few
TGTGCCAGCAGCCCCCGGGACTCCGAAGAGACCCAGTACTTC
CASSPRDSEETQYF
>TRBV7-8|TRBD2|TRBJ2-3|few
TGTGCCAGCAGCGTTGGACTAGCGGGGGTGCAAGATACGCAGTATTTT
CASSVGLAGVQDTQYF
>TRBV18|.|TRBJ2-7|few
TGTGCCAGCTCACCACCGCAGGGTTCCTACGAGCAGTACTTC
CASSPPQGSYEQYF